This entry lists 32 T cell receptor beta chains sequenced from one sample in a study of T cells in Graves' hyperthyroidism and ophthalmopathy. The source material, RNA transcripts, was used to amplify TCR beta CDR3 regions. The TCR CDR3 first-round RT-PCR relied on the HTBI primer set. In TCRdb, the multiplex PCR reads were re-called with MiXCR into one record per CDR3 protein. Of around 350,000 distinct CDR3 sequences listed, about 17% are singletons. The sample taken for sequencing was blood. The origin of the receptors is a woman aged 30 to 39 with Graves' hyperthyroidism that later progressed to Graves' ophthalmopathy.

This clonotype was recorded many times. The V call is TRBV20-1, the J call TRBJ2-1; D gene unclear. CDR3 length: 13 residues. The germline gives CDR1 DFQATT, CDR2 SNEGSKA (reference sequence). V shed 5 bases and J shed 0 bases, with 8 bases lying between them. CDR3 residues: CSAQKSSYNEQFF. The CDR3 DNA reads as TGCAGTGCTCAAAAGAGCTCCTACAATGAGCAGTTCTTC.

This clonotype came up many times. The V call is TRBV5-1, the J call TRBJ2-1; 7 bases align to TRBD2. This CDR3 is 16 amino acids long. V was pared by 1 base and J by 3 bases, with 7 bases of the junction left unmatched. Germline assignment: CDR1 SGHRS and CDR2 YFSETQ. CDR3 coding DNA: TGCGCCAGCAGCTTGACGGCGGGAGCCTTCTACAATGAGCAGTTCTTC. Amino acid sequence: CASSLTAGAFYNEQFF.

This clonotype has at least ten counts. The J gene is TRBJ1-3, the V gene TRBV28; D is ambiguous. V dropped 6 bases and J dropped 0 bases, with 9 bases sitting between them. CDR1 and CDR2 (germline): MDHEN, SYDVKM. The CDR3 spans 14 residues. The CDR3 DNA is TGTGCCAGCAGGGAGGGCCCCTCTGGAAACACCATATATTTT. It specifies CASREGPSGNTIYF.

The CDR3 nucleotides are TGTGCCACCAGCAGGGGGGGACCCCTCGAGCAGTACTTC. It codes for CATSRGGPLEQYF. The rearrangement links TRBV15 to TRBJ2-7; D is possibly TRBD2 (6 bases). From germline, CDR1 is LNHNV and CDR2 YYDKDF (reference sequence). V was clipped by 3 bases and J by 6 bases, with 12 bases between them. The CDR3 is 13 residues long.

V usage is TRBV7-9 and J usage is TRBJ2-5; D might be TRBD1 (6 bases). CDR1 is SEHNR and CDR2 is FQNEAQ in the germline V gene (reference sequence). V was clipped by 1 base and J by 2 bases, with 20 bases between them. This CDR3 is built from 18 residues. In DNA, the CDR3 is TGTGCCAGCAGCTTAGGCGTTATTTACGGACAGAATCAAGAGACCCAGTACTTC. Translated: CASSLGVIYGQNQETQYF.

This clonotype came up a few times. The rearrangement links TRBV7-8 to TRBJ1-3; 11 bases match TRBD1. V lost 3 bases to trimming and J lost 2 bases; unmatched junction nucleotides: 3. Germline lookup yields CDR1 SGHVS and CDR2 FQNEAQ. CDR3 length: 16 residues. CDR3 coding DNA: TGTGCCAGCAGCTTTGGGACAGGGGGGGCTGGAAACACCATATATTTT. Translation: CASSFGTGGAGNTIYF. The variable domain in full, with the rest retrieved from reference TRBV7-8 and TRBJ1-3, is GAGVSQSPRYKVAKRGQDVALRCDPISGHVSLFWYQQALGQGPEFLTYFQNEAQLDKSGLPSDRFFAERPEGSVSTLKIQRTQQEDSAVYLCASSFGTGGAGNTIYFGEGSWLTVV.

The table lists this clonotype with a few counts. The J gene is TRBJ1-5, the V gene TRBV20-1; TRBD1 might be the D (5 bases). CDR1 DFQATT and CDR2 SNEGSKA come from the germline V gene (reference sequence). The CDR3 contains 16 residues. Trimming left V 1 base short and J 2 bases short, with 15 bases between. Written as DNA, the CDR3 is TGCAGTGCTAGAGCCGAAAGGGGTTGGGGCAATCAGCCCCAGCATTTT. Amino acids: CSARAERGWGNQPQHF.

This clonotype came up a few times. The chain links TRBV28 to TRBJ2-5; no clear D. CDR1 is MDHEN and CDR2 is SYDVKM in the germline V gene. The CDR3 loop spans 11 amino acids. V was cut by 5 bases and J by 5 bases, with 6 bases left in between. CDR3 protein: CASSPSETQYF. As DNA, the CDR3 is TGTGCCAGCAGTCCATCGGAGACCCAGTACTTC.

The chain combines TRBV10-3 with TRBJ2-3; TRBD1 matches 8 bases. CDR3 length: 16 amino acids. Germline V gene sequence: CDR1 ENHRY, CDR2 SYGVKD. With 3 bases clipped from V and 4 bases from J, the junction kept 9 bases outside the gene matches. CDR3 sequence (DNA): TGTGCCATCAGTGACCCGACAGGGGACGAAGCAGATACGCAGTATTTT. Residues: CAISDPTGDEADTQYF.

As for this clonotype: A read error may account for a junction end that differs from germline. The chain has TRBV27 and TRBJ2-2, with a possible D match to TRBD1 (6 bases). The CDR3 is made up of 16 amino acids. CDR1 and CDR2 from the germline V gene are MNHEY and SMNVEV (reference sequence). The CDR3 reads CAGSLRDISPTGELFF. The DNA of the CDR3 is TGTGCCGGCAGTTTAAGGGACATCTCGCCCACCGGGGAGCTGTTTTTT.

The chain recombines TRBV5-1 with TRBJ2-1, with 9 bases fitting TRBD1. CDR1 and CDR2 from the germline V gene are SGHRS and YFSETQ. Trimming took 0 bases from V and 5 from J; bases not matched to a gene: 6. The CDR3 length is 16 residues. CDR3 loop: CASSLGTDRGHNEQFF. CDR3 in DNA: TGCGCCAGCAGCTTGGGAACGGACAGGGGACACAATGAGCAGTTCTTC.

This clonotype was found a few times. Here the CDR3 omits its conserved ending phenylalanine or tryptophan, so a read error is the likely source. CDR3 loop: CATSRDVLGHGYNSPLHS. The CDR3 DNA follows: TGTGCCACCAGCAGAGATGTTCTCGGGCACGGTTATAATTCACCCCTCCACTCT. The chain is built from TRBV15 and TRBJ1-6; no reliable D call. V was shortened by 0 bases and J by 4 bases, with 16 bases between the two germline ends. This CDR3 has 18 amino acids. Looked up from germline, CDR1 is LNHNV and CDR2 is YYDKDF (reference sequence).

This clonotype was counted ten times or more. V usage is TRBV10-3 and J usage is TRBJ1-1, with a possible D match to TRBD1 (5 bases). The CDR3 runs 17 residues. Trimming cost V 2 bases and J 1 base, with 17 bases left between them. Germline CDR1 reads ENHRY; CDR2 reads SYGVKD. This CDR3 is CAISELMGGRSNTEAFF. CDR3 in DNA: TGTGCCATCAGTGAGCTCATGGGGGGGAGATCGAACACTGAAGCTTTCTTT.

There are many counts of this clonotype. V and J are TRBV11-2 and TRBJ1-2; D is perhaps TRBD1 (5 bases). The V end was cut by 4 bases, the J end by 0 bases, with 18 bases between. The germline V gene encodes CDR1 SGHAT and CDR2 FQNNGV. CDR3 size: 17 residues. The CDR3 sequence is CASSSVAGTYPNYGYTF. The DNA for the CDR3 is TGTGCCAGCAGCTCAGTCGCAGGGACGTATCCTAACTATGGCTACACCTTC.

This sequence joins TRBV15 and TRBJ2-1; 9 positions match TRBD2. This CDR3 has 16 residues. J was trimmed by 8 bases and V by 1 base; bases with no gene match: 9. From germline, CDR1 is LNHNV and CDR2 YYDKDF (reference sequence). The CDR3 is CATSRVIAGELDEQFF. Here the CDR3 DNA reads TGTGCCACCAGCAGAGTTATAGCGGGAGAGCTGGATGAGCAGTTCTTC. The whole variable domain, remainder taken from reference TRBV15 and TRBJ2-1, is DAMVIQNPRYQVTQFGKPVTLSCSQTLNHNVMYWYQQKSSQAPKLLFHYYDKDFNNEADTPDNFQSRRPNTSFCFLDIRSPGLGDTAMYLCATSRVIAGELDEQFFGPGTRLTVL.

There are many counts of this clonotype. This sequence joins TRBV14 and TRBJ2-4; 10 bases align to TRBD1. This CDR3 contains 16 residues. Germline assignment: CDR1 SGHDN and CDR2 FVKESK. With 4 bases clipped from V and 9 bases from J, the junction kept 12 bases outside the gene matches. The CDR3 DNA sequence: TGTGCCAGCAGCCCACCGGGGACAGGGGAGTTGGGCATTCAGTACTTC. Translation gives CASSPPGTGELGIQYF.

The chain has TRBV4-1 and TRBJ1-3, with D possibly TRBD1 on 5 matching bases. Per the germline V gene, CDR1 is MGHRA and CDR2 is YSYEKL. The CDR3 is 16 amino acids. The V end lost 1 base, the J end lost 2 bases, and 12 bases lay between the germline ends. The CDR3 loop reads CASSQGGRATGNTIYF. The CDR3 nucleotides are TGCGCCAGCAGCCAAGGGGGCAGGGCAACTGGAAACACCATATATTTT.

This clonotype was picked up many times. This chain links TRBV10-2 with TRBJ2-2; D may be TRBD2 (7 bases). Germline V gene lookup returns CDR1 WSHSY and CDR2 SAAADI. The CDR3 is made up of 14 amino acids. The V and J ends lost 5 bases and 4 bases respectively, with 11 bases between them. The CDR3, as DNA: TGCGCCAGCAGTCGGGGGGCGGGCACCGGGGAGCTGTTTTTT. Its translation: CASSRGAGTGELFF.

In this sample, this clonotype turned up a few times. The chain carries TRBV9 and TRBJ1-2, with D tentatively TRBD1 (6 bases). The germline V and J ends were trimmed by 3 bases and 8 bases, with 11 bases remaining between them. The CDR3 length is 12 residues. Looked up from germline, CDR1 is SGDLS and CDR2 is YYNGEE. CDR3 sequence reads: CASSAGGGGYTF. The DNA for the CDR3 is TGTGCCAGCAGCGCCGGAGGGGGAGGCTACACCTTC. The full variable domain, its missing parts supplied by reference TRBV9 and TRBJ1-2, is DSGVTQTPKHLITATGQRVTLRCSPRSGDLSVYWYQQSLDQGLQFLIQYYNGEERAKGNILERFSAQQFPDLHSELNLSSLELGDSALYFCASSAGGGGYTFGSGTRLTVV.

This clonotype was counted between two and nine times. The V call is TRBV18, the J call TRBJ1-1; TRBD1 aligns across 7 bases. The V gene's germline CDR1 is KGHSH and CDR2 LQKENI. The CDR3 has 14 amino acids. Trimming took 2 bases from V and 4 from J; bases not matched to a gene: 4. The CDR3 DNA sequence: TGTGCCAGCTCACCAGAAGCAGGGGGCACTGAAGCTTTCTTT. Its protein is CASSPEAGGTEAFF.

The V and J genes are TRBV12-3 or TRBV12-4 and TRBJ2-1; TRBD2 matches 13 bases. CDR3 length: 16 amino acids. Germline trimming cut 9 bases from V and 12 bases from J; bases unmatched to any gene: 17. The CDR3 bases are TGTGCCAGTAATCACAGGTCAACCGGGACTAGCGGGGTGCAGTTCTTC. Translating it yields CASNHRSTGTSGVQFF.

At least ten counts were recorded for this clonotype. The chain recombines TRBV30 with TRBJ1-1; D not certain. The germline CDR1 and CDR2 sequences are GTSNPN and SVGIG (reference sequence). The V and J ends lost 0 bases and 1 base respectively, with 9 bases between them. The CDR3 contains 14 residues. CDR3 DNA: TGTGCCTGGAGTGTGTTTACAGCGAACACTGAAGCTTTCTTT. It encodes CAWSVFTANTEAFF.

This clonotype was seen a few times. The J gene is TRBJ2-3, the V gene TRBV4-1; 9 bases are shared with TRBD1. This CDR3 spans 17 amino acids. Germline CDR1 is MGHRA and CDR2 is YSYEKL. V was clipped by 2 bases and J by 1 base; unmatched bases: 7. The CDR3 sequence is CASSQTGQGTGTDTQYF. CDR3 in DNA: TGCGCCAGCAGCCAAACCGGACAGGGGACGGGCACAGATACGCAGTATTTT.

This clonotype showed up just a few times. The chain uses TRBV19 and TRBJ2-1; possibly TRBD2 for D (5 bases). The germline gives CDR1 LNHDA, CDR2 SQIVND (reference sequence). The CDR3 contains 14 residues. Trimming removed 2 bases at V and 5 bases at J, with 10 bases between. The CDR3 loop is CASSIIPEDNEQFF. CDR3 DNA: TGTGCCAGTAGTATAATACCGGAGGACAATGAGCAGTTCTTC.

Many counts were recorded for this clonotype. V is TRBV6-1 and J is TRBJ1-5; D unclear. The CDR3 covers 17 residues. CDR1 and CDR2 (germline): MNHNS, SASEGT. V gave up 6 bases and J gave up 4 bases, with 22 bases separating them. CDR3 in amino acids: CASRSGADGFFNQPQHF. Here the CDR3 DNA reads TGTGCCAGCAGGTCCGGCGCGGACGGATTTTTTAATCAGCCCCAGCATTTT.

This clonotype appeared a few times. The chain recombines TRBV11-2 with TRBJ1-2, with D possibly TRBD1 on 6 matching bases. From germline, CDR1 is SGHAT and CDR2 FQNNGV. V dropped 5 bases and J dropped 8 bases, with 12 bases sitting between them. The CDR3 length is 12 residues. In nucleotides, the CDR3 is TGTGCCAGCAGCCGGCGGACAGTGGGCTACACCTTC. Protein sequence: CASSRRTVGYTF.

This clonotype was seen ten or more times. The V gene is TRBV18, the J gene TRBJ1-5; D is unclear. Germline V gene lookup returns CDR1 KGHSH and CDR2 LQKENI. The CDR3 sequence is 15 residues long. V shed 2 bases and J shed 3 bases, with 11 bases lying between them. The CDR3 loop reads CASSPYSSNNQPQHF. The DNA for the CDR3 is TGTGCCAGCTCACCATACAGCAGTAACAATCAGCCCCAGCATTTT.

In this sample, this clonotype turned up many times. The chain has TRBV20-1 and TRBJ2-3, with D unclear. CDR3 length: 14 residues. CDR1 DFQATT and CDR2 SNEGSKA come from the germline V gene (reference sequence). V was pared by 0 bases and J by 5 bases, with 12 bases between. CDR3 in DNA: TGCAGTGCTAGAGATCCCAGACATGAAGATACGCAGTATTTT. This codes for CSARDPRHEDTQYF.

The sample holds many counts of this clonotype. This chain links TRBV27 with TRBJ1-2; D is uncertain. The V end lost 4 bases, the J end lost 0 bases, and 6 bases lay between the germline ends. This CDR3 has 13 amino acids. From germline, CDR1 is MNHEY and CDR2 SMNVEV (reference sequence). The CDR3 nucleotides are TGTGCCAGCAGTTACGGTTCTAACTATGGCTACACCTTC. Translated, it gives CASSYGSNYGYTF.

The table lists this clonotype with a count of one. Given a much more abundant clone one base away, this may be a read error. The V call is TRBV11-1, the J call TRBJ2-2; 7 bases are shared with TRBD2. V lost 6 bases to trimming and J lost 4 bases; unmatched junction nucleotides: 5. Germline CDR1 SGHAT, CDR2 FQDESV (reference sequence). The CDR3 sequence is 14 residues long. The CDR3 bases are TGTGCCAGCAGAAGACTAGCTGCCACCGGGGAGCTGTTTTTT. It translates to CASRRLAATGELFF.

The genes are TRBV6-5 and TRBJ2-2; 7 bases agree with TRBD1. CDR3 length: 18 amino acids. Trimming removed 2 bases from V and 2 bases from J; junction bases left unmatched: 11. Germline assignment: CDR1 MNHEY and CDR2 SVGAGI. CDR3 loop: CASSYTVSGQLNTGELFF. The DNA of the CDR3 is TGTGCCAGCAGTTACACAGTTTCGGGACAGCTAAACACCGGGGAGCTGTTTTTT.

In its sample, this clonotype was seen many times. The V and J genes are TRBV6-1 and TRBJ2-7; TRBD1 agrees at 7 bases. V trimming: 6 bases; J trimming: 4 bases; junction bases outside the gene matches: 6. The CDR3 length is 13 residues. Germline V CDR1 and CDR2: MNHNS, SASEGT. CDR3 loop: CASRLTGSYEQYF. The DNA for the CDR3 is TGTGCCAGCAGACTGACAGGGAGTTACGAGCAGTACTTC.